These 10 T cell receptor beta chains were sequenced from one sample in a study of blood T cell repertoires in COVID-19. Sequencing used immunoSEQ multiplex PCR; TCRdb keeps in-frame clones, though not all of them. There are under 100,000 clones in the sample; about three quarters occur only once, and about a fifth lies in the top ten. Sequenced material: peripheral blood. These receptors were taken from a woman at least 80 years old with active or convalescent COVID-19.

The gene calls are TRBV6-6 and TRBJ1-2; D unclear. This CDR3 has 15 amino acids. CDR1 MNHNY and CDR2 SVGAGI come from the germline V gene (reference sequence). Trimming cost V 2 bases and J 4 bases, with 14 bases left between them. CDR3 DNA sequence: TGTGCCAGCAGTTACAGTGCTCCCCCCGGCTATGGCTACACCTTC. Translating it yields CASSYSAPPGYGYTF.

V is TRBV6-2 or TRBV6-3 and J is TRBJ2-2; 10 bases agree with TRBD1. Germline V gene lookup returns CDR1 MNHEY and CDR2 SVGEGT. The junction had 6 bases not matched to a gene; V was cut back by 2 bases and J by 6 bases. The CDR3 loop spans 16 amino acids. CDR3 bases: TGTGCCAGCAGTTACACGCCGGGACAGGGGCCCGGGGAGCTGTTTTTT. Residues: CASSYTPGQGPGELFF.

This chain links TRBV9 with TRBJ2-5, with 8 bases aligning to TRBD1. J lost 5 bases, V lost 0 bases, and 9 bases had no gene match. This CDR3 is 16 amino acids long. The germline V gene encodes CDR1 SGDLS and CDR2 YYNGEE. CDR3 sequence reads: CASSVAGSGGVETQYF. The CDR3 DNA sequence: TGTGCCAGCAGCGTAGCTGGGTCAGGGGGCGTCGAGACCCAGTACTTC.

This clone occurred a few times. The chain couples TRBV5-1 to TRBJ1-1; possibly TRBD1 for D (6 bases). V was pared by 0 bases and J by 3 bases, with 12 bases between. The CDR3 contains 15 residues. From germline, CDR1 is SGHRS and CDR2 YFSETQ. The CDR3 loop reads CASSLETGGYTEAFF. The CDR3 DNA reads TGCGCCAGCAGCTTGGAAACGGGGGGCTACACTGAAGCTTTCTTT. The whole variable domain, remainder taken from reference TRBV5-1 and TRBJ1-1, is KAGVTQTPRYLIKTRGQQVTLSCSPISGHRSVSWYQQTPGQGLQFLFEYFSETQRNKGNFPGRFSGRQFSNSRSEMNVSTLELGDSALYLCASSLETGGYTEAFFGQGTRLTVV.

The genes are TRBV12-3 or TRBV12-4 and TRBJ1-1, with D unclear. The CDR3 contains 13 residues. With 3 bases removed from V and 1 base from J, the gap between germline ends came to 6 bases. The CDR3 bases are TGTGCCAGCAGTTTTCGGGGGAACACTGAAGCTTTCTTT. Its protein is CASSFRGNTEAFF.

The chain employs TRBV2 and TRBJ1-4; D is possibly TRBD1 (5 bases). V was pared by 5 bases and J by 3 bases, with 10 bases between. Germline V lookup: CDR1 SNHLY, CDR2 FYNNEI. The CDR3 totals 14 residues. As DNA, the CDR3 is TGTGCCAGCAGTCGACAGATCGCTAATGAAAAACTGTTTTTT. It is translated as CASSRQIANEKLFF.

This chain connects TRBV5-6 to TRBJ2-5, with a tentative D call TRBD1 (6 bases). V lost 0 bases and J lost 5, with 11 bases in between. The CDR3 has 14 residues. CDR1 and CDR2 (germline): SGHDT, YYEEEE. Here the CDR3 DNA reads TGTGCCAGCAGCTTGGACAGGGTGGTCGAGACCCAGTACTTC. This sequence encodes CASSLDRVVETQYF. The variable domain in full, with the rest retrieved from reference TRBV5-6 and TRBJ2-5, is DAGVTQSPTHLIKTRGQQVTLRCSPKSGHDTVSWYQQALGQGPQFIFQYYEEEERQRGNFPDRFSGHQFPNYSSELNVNALLLGDSALYLCASSLDRVVETQYFGPGTRLLVL.

The V call is TRBV5-1, the J call TRBJ2-7; D possibly corresponds to TRBD2 (5 bases). The CDR3 sequence is 13 residues long. Between the trimmed V and J ends, which lost 5 bases and 3 bases, there was a span of 12 bases. CDR1 is SGHRS, CDR2 YFSETQ, per germline. CDR3 sequence (DNA): TGCGCCAGCAGTTTTAGCGCTGGCTACGAGCAGTACTTC. Translating gives CASSFSAGYEQYF.

The rearrangement uses TRBV19 and TRBJ1-1; perhaps TRBD1 as D (5 bases). V lost 6 bases and J 4 bases, leaving 15 bases between the germline ends. The germline V gene has CDR1 LNHDA and CDR2 SQIVND (reference sequence). This CDR3 has 14 residues. The CDR3 DNA reads as TGTGCCAGTAGCAAGCAGGGAATAGGCACTGAAGCTTTCTTT. It yields the protein CASSKQGIGTEAFF.

V and J are TRBV7-2 and TRBJ1-2; 9 bases line up with TRBD1. CDR1 is SGHTA, CDR2 FQGNSA, per germline. The CDR3 covers 14 residues. V dropped 2 bases and J dropped 3; count of bases not matched to a gene: 1. The CDR3 DNA sequence: TGTGCCAGCAGCTTAACAGGGGGCGACTATGGCTACACCTTC. The encoded protein is CASSLTGGDYGYTF.